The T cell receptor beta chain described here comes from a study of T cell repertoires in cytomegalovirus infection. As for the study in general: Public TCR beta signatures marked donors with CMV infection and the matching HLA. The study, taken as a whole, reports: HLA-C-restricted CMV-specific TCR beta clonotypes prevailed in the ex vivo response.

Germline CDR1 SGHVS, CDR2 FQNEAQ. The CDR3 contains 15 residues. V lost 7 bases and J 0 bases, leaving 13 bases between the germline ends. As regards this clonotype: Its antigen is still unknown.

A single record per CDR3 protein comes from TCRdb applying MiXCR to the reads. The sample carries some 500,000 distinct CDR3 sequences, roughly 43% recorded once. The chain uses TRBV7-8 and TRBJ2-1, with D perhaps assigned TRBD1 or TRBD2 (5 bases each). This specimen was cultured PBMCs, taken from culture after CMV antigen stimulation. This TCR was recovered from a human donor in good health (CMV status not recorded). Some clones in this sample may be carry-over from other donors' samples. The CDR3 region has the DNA TGTGCCAGCACCCGGGGCGCCGACTCCTACAATGAGCAGTTCTTC. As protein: CASTRGADSYNEQFF.